The entry below gives a single TCR beta chain sequence along with its context. The antigen remains undetermined. The record originates from a study of T cell repertoires in cytomegalovirus infection. Study-wide context: The authors used CMV epitopes that were HLA-C-restricted (recently identified) and HLA-B-restricted (well studied). Study results and caveats: HLA-C-restricted CMV-specific TCR beta clonotypes prevailed in the ex vivo response.

J gave up 7 bases and V 3 bases, and 5 bases lay outside the gene matches. The CDR3 is 13 residues long. Germline assignment: CDR1 MGHRA and CDR2 YSYEKL. TCRdb passed the reads through MiXCR, listing each CDR3 protein once. Of about 770,000 distinct CDR3 sequences listed, almost 30% are singletons. This TCR was sampled from a human donor in good health (CMV status not recorded). Some clones in this sample may be carry-over from other donors' samples. This chain uses TRBV4-1 with TRBJ1-2, with 7 bases that match TRBD1. Source: cultured CD8+ T cells from PBMCs, taken from culture after CMV antigen stimulation. The CDR3 DNA sequence: TGCGCCAGCAGCCATCCAGGGGGTGCTGGCTACACCTTC. As protein: CASSHPGGAGYTF.